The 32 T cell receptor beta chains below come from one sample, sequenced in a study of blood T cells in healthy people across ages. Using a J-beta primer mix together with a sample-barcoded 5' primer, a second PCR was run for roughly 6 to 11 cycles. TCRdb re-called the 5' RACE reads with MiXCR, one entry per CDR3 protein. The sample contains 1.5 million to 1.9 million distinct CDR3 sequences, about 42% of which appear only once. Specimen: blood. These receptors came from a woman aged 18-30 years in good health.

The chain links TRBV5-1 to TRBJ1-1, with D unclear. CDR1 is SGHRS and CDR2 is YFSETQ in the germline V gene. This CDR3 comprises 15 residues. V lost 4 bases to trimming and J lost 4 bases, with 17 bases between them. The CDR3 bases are TGCGCCAGCAGCGGGAGCGGAATTAAGGGCACTGAAGCTTTCTTT. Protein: CASSGSGIKGTEAFF.

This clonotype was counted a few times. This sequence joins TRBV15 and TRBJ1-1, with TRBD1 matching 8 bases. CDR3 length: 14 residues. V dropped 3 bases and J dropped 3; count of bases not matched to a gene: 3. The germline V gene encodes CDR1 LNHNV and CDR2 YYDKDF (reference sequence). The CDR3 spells CATSRTGAHTEAFF. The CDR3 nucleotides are TGTGCCACCAGCAGGACAGGGGCGCACACTGAAGCTTTCTTT.

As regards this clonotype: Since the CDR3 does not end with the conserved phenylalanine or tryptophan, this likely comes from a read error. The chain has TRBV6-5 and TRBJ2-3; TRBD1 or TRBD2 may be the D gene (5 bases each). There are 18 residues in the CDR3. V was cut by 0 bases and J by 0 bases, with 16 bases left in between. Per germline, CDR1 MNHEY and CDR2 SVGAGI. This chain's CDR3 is CASSYSTRQSGSTDTQYV. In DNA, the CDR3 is TGTGCCAGCAGTTACTCCACTCGACAGAGCGGTAGCACAGATACGCAGTATGTT.

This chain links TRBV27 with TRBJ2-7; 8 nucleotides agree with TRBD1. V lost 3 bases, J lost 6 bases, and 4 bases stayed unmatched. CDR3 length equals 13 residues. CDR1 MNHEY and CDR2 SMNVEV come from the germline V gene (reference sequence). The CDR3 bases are TGTGCCAGCAGTTTTCGGACAGGGTTCGAGCAGTACTTC. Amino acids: CASSFRTGFEQYF.

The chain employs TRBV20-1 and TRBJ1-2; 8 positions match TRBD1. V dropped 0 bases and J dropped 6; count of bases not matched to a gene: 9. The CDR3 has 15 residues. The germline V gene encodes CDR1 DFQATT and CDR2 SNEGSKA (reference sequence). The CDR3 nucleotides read TGCAGTGCTAGAGATCGACAGGGGATACGGCATGGCTACACCTTC. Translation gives CSARDRQGIRHGYTF.

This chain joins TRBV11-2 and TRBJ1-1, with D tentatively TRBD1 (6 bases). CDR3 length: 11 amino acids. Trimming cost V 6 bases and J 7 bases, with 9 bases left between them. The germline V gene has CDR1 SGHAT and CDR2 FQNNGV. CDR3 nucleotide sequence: TGTGCCAGCAGACGACAGGTTGAAGCTTTCTTT. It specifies CASRRQVEAFF.

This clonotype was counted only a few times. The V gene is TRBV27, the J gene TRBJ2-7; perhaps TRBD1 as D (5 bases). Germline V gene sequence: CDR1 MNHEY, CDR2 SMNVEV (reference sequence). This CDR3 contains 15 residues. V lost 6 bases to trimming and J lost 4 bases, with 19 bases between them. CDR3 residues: CASRRQTDSPYEQYF. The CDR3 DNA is TGTGCCAGCAGACGACAAACCGACAGCCCGTACGAGCAGTACTTC.

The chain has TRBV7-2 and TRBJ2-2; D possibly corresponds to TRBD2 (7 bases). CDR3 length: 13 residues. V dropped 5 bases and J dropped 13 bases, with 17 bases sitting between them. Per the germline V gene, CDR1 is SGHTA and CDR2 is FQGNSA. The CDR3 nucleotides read TGTGCCAGCAGCCTCTATGGGAGGGGGTGGCTGTTTTTT. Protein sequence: CASSLYGRGWLFF.

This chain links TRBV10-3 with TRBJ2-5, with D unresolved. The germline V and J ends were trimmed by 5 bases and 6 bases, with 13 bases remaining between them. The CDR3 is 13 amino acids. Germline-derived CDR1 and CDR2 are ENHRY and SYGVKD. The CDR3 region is CAISRTSQKTQYF. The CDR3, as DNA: TGTGCCATCAGTAGAACGTCTCAGAAGACCCAGTACTTC.

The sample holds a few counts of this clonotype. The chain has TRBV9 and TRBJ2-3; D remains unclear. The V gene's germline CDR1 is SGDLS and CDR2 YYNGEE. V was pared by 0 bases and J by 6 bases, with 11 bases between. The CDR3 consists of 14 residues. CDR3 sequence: CASSVGIRLDTQYF. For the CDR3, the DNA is TGTGCCAGCAGCGTAGGAATTCGCCTGGATACGCAGTATTTT. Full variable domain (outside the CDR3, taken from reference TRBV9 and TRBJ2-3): DSGVTQTPKHLITATGQRVTLRCSPRSGDLSVYWYQQSLDQGLQFLIQYYNGEERAKGNILERFSAQQFPDLHSELNLSSLELGDSALYFCASSVGIRLDTQYFGPGTRLTVL.

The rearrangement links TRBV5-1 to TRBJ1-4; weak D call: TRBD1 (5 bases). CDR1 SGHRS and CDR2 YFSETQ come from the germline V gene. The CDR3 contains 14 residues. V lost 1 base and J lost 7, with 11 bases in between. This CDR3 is CASSLSYRSEKLFF. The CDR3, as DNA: TGCGCCAGCAGCTTGTCGTACAGGAGTGAAAAACTGTTTTTT.

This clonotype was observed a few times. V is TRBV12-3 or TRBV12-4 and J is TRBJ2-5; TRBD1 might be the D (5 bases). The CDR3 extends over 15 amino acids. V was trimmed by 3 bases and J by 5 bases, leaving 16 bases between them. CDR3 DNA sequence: TGTGCCAGCAGTTTCGCGGCAGGGTTTACGGAGACCCAGTACTTC. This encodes CASSFAAGFTETQYF.

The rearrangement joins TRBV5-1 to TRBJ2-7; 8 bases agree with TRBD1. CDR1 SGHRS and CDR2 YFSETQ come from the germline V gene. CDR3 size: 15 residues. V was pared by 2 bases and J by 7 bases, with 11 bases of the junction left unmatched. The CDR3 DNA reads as TGCGCCAGCAGCTTCTCAGGGGGCCACTACAATGAGCAGTACTTC. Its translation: CASSFSGGHYNEQYF.

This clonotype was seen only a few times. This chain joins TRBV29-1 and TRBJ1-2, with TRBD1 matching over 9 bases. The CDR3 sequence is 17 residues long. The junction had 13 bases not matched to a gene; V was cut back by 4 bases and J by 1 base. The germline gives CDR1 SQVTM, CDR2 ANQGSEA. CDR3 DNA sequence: TGCAGCGTTGTCATCCGGGACAGGGTAAAGGATAACTATGGCTACACCTTC. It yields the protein CSVVIRDRVKDNYGYTF.

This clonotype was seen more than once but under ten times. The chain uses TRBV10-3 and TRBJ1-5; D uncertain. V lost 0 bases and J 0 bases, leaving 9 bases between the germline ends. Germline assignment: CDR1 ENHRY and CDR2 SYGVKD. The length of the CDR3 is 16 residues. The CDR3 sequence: CAISESLRSSNQPQHF. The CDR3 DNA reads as TGTGCCATCAGTGAGTCGCTGAGGTCTAGCAATCAGCCCCAGCATTTT.

The CDR3 loop is CASSPGQGGGLNEKLFF. The CDR3 bases are TGTGCCAGCAGCCCAGGACAAGGAGGCGGCCTGAATGAAAAACTGTTTTTT. The chain links TRBV7-6 to TRBJ1-4; possibly TRBD1 for D (5 bases). V was shortened by 5 bases and J by 5 bases, with 21 bases between the two germline ends. This CDR3 has 17 amino acids. Germline lookup yields CDR1 SGHVS and CDR2 FNYEAQ.

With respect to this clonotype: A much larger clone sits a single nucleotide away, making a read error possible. The CDR3 protein is CSAGLLAGEPYEQFF. The CDR3 coding sequence is TGCAGTGCTGGTTTACTAGCGGGAGAGCCTTATGAGCAGTTCTTC. The gene calls are TRBV20-1 and TRBJ2-1; 11 nucleotides agree with TRBD2. The V gene end was trimmed by 5 bases and the J gene end by 8 bases; junction bases not matched to a gene: 11. The CDR3 covers 15 residues. Germline V lookup: CDR1 DFQATT, CDR2 SNEGSKA (reference sequence).

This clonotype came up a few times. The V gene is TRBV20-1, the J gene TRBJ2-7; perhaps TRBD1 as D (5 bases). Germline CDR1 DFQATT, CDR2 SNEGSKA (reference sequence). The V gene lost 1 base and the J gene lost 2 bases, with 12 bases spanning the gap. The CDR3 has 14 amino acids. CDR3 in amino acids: CSARVGSGPYEQYF. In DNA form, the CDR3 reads TGCAGTGCTAGAGTGGGTTCAGGGCCCTACGAGCAGTACTTC.

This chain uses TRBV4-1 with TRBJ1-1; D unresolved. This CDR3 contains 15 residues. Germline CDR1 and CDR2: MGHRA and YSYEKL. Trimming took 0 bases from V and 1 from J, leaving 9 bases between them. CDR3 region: CASSQDRSENTEAFF. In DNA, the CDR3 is TGCGCCAGCAGCCAAGATCGCTCTGAGAACACTGAAGCTTTCTTT.

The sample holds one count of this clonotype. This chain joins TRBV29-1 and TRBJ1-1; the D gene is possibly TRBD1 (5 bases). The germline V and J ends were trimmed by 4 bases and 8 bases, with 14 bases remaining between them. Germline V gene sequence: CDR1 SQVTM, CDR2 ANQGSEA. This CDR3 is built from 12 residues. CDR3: CSVVRAGQEAFF. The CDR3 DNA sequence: TGCAGCGTTGTTAGGGCAGGGCAGGAAGCTTTCTTT. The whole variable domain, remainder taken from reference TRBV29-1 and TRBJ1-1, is SAVISQKPSRDICQRGTSLTIQCQVDSQVTMMFWYRQQPGQSLTLIATANQGSEATYESGFVIDKFPISRPNLTFSTLTVSNMSPEDSSIYLCSVVRAGQEAFFGQGTRLTVV.

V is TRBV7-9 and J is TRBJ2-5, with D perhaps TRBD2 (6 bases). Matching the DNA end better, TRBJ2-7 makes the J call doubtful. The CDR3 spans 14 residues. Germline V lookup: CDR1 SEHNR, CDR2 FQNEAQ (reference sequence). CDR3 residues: CASGPVGGFNEQYF. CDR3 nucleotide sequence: TGTGCCAGCGGCCCGGTAGGAGGGTTCAACGAGCAGTACTTC.

For the CDR3, the DNA is TGTGCCAGCAGCCAAGCCGGGGACAATGAGCAGTACTTC. Translating it yields CASSQAGDNEQYF. J is TRBJ2-7 and V is TRBV4-2, with a weak D call TRBD1 (6 bases). This CDR3 is 13 amino acids long. Germline lookup yields CDR1 LGHNA and CDR2 YNFKEQ. V lost 1 base to trimming and J lost 7 bases, with 11 bases between them.

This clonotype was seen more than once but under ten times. The CDR3 loop reads CAISDGGGGQPQHF. Written as DNA, the CDR3 is TGTGCCATCAGTGATGGGGGAGGGGGTCAGCCCCAGCATTTT. V and J are TRBV10-3 and TRBJ1-5, with D possibly matching TRBD1 (6 bases). V lost 3 bases and J lost 6, with 12 bases in between. Germline V lookup: CDR1 ENHRY, CDR2 SYGVKD. This CDR3 is 14 amino acids long.

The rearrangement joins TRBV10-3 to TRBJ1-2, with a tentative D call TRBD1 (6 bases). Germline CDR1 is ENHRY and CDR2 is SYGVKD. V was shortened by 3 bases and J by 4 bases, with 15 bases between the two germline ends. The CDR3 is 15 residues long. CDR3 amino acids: CAISEQGTESYGYTF. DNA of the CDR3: TGTGCCATCAGTGAACAGGGAACGGAGAGCTATGGCTACACCTTC.

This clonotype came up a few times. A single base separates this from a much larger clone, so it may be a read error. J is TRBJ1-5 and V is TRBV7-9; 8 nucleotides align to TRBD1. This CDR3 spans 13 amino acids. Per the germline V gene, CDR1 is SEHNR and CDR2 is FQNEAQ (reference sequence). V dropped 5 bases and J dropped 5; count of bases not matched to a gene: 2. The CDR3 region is CASSVQGDQPQHF. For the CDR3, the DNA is TGTGCCAGCAGCGTACAGGGGGATCAGCCCCAGCATTTT.

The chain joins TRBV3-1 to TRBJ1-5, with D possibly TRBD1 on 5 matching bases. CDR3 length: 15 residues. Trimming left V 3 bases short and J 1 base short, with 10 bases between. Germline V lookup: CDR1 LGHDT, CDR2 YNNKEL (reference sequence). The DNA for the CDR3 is TGTGCCAGCAGCCAGGGGCTACAGAGCAATCAGCCCCAGCATTTT. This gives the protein CASSQGLQSNQPQHF.

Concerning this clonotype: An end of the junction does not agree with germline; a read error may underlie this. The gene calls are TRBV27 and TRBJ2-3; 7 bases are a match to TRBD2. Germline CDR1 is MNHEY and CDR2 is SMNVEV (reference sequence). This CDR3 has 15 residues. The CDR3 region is CAGSSPGGYTDTQYF. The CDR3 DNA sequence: TGTGCCGGCAGTTCCCCGGGAGGCTACACAGATACGCAGTATTTT.

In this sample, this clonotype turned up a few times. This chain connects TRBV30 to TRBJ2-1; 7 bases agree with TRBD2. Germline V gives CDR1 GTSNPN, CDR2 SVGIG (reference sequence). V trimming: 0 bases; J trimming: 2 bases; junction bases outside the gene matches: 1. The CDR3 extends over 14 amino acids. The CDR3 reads CAWSVGGTYNEQFF. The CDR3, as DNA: TGTGCCTGGAGTGTCGGGGGGACCTACAATGAGCAGTTCTTC. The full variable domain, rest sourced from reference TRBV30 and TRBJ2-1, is SQTIHQWPATLVQPVGSPLSLECTVEGTSNPNLYWYRQAAGRGLQLLFYSVGIGQISSEVPQNLSASRPQDRQFILSSKKLLLSDSGFYLCAWSVGGTYNEQFFGPGTRLTVL.

CDR3 coding DNA: TGTGCCAGCAGCCAAGATCGCGTGGGAACGAACACCGGGGAGCTGTTTTTT. Protein sequence: CASSQDRVGTNTGELFF. This sequence joins TRBV14 and TRBJ2-2, with D uncertain. CDR3 length: 17 residues. Per germline, CDR1 SGHDN and CDR2 FVKESK. V was pared by 0 bases and J by 0 bases, with 11 bases between.

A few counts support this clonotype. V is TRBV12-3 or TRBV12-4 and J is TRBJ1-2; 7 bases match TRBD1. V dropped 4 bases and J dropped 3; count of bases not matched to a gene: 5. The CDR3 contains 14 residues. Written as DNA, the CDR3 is TGTGCCAGCAGTTATTTTGGGACAGACTATGGCTACACCTTC. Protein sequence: CASSYFGTDYGYTF.

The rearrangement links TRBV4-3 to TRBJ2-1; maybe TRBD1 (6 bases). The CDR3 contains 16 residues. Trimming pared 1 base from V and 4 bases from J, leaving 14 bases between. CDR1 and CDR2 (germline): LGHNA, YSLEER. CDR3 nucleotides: TGCGCCAGCAGCCAAGGCCGCAGGGGCTCTTACAATGAGCAGTTCTTC. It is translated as CASSQGRRGSYNEQFF.

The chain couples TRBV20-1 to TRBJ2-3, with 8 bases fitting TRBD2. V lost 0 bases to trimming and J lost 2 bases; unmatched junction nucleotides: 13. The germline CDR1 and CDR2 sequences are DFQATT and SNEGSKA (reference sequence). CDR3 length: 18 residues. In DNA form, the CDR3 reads TGCAGTGCTAGAGACTTTCTCTCTCTAGCGGGCGCCACAGATACGCAGTATTTT. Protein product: CSARDFLSLAGATDTQYF.